The source of this T cell receptor (beta chain) is a study of blood T cell repertoires in COVID-19. About the research overall: Collection of acute and convalescent COVID-19 samples took place in the United States, Italy and Spain.

Original processing notes: Estimation of nucleated cell counts was performed using reference gene primer amplification. TCRdb's table, derived via immunoSEQ multiplex PCR, lists solely in-frame clones and lacks some. V, J and clone size are taken as reported in that table, and D and trimming were inferred from the DNA itself. The data hold 160,000 or so clones, with roughly 90% observed a single time. The CDR3 loop spans 15 amino acids. The ends were cut back, 4 bases at V and 1 base at J, with 14 bases in the middle. Germline V CDR1 and CDR2: SGDLS, YYNGEE. The J gene is TRBJ1-1, the V gene TRBV9; TRBD1 might be the D (5 bases). The receptor's source is a human donor with acute COVID-19. The donor label of this sample is uncertain. The sequenced sample was PBMCs or T cells enriched from blood (not recorded which). CDR3 nucleotides: TGTGCCAGCAGCCCCAAGGGACTCCAGAACACTGAAGCTTTCTTT. Translated: CASSPKGLQNTEAFF.